A selection of T cell receptor beta chains follows, all from one sample in a study of control samples from healthy donors and cancer patients. Only in-frame clones appear in the TCRdb table, and some are missing; sequencing was by immunoSEQ multiplex PCR. The sample has approximately 110,000 clones; under 90% are singletons. The specimen was blood. Receptor source: a woman in her 50s in good health. Each CDR3 is given without its conserved first and last residue.

J | V | CDR3
TRBJ2-5 | TRBV5-6 | ASSLGRSRETQY
TRBJ2-4 | TRBV18 | ASSPLGNLAKNIQY
TRBJ1-4 | TRBV10-3 | AILSQDPNSLDEKLF
TRBJ1-3 | TRBV19 | ASKGGSSGNTIY
TRBJ1-3 | TRBV5-5 | ASSPLFRDRVSGNPIY
TRBJ2-1 | TRBV5-1 | ASSWTPGQGVNEQF
TRBJ1-2 | TRBV24-1 | ATSDERYGYT
TRBJ2-3 | TRBV9 | ASSATGSYTQY
TRBJ2-2 | TRBV3-1/TRBV3-2 | ASSQVGQETNTGELF
TRBJ1-6 | TRBV9 | ASRSHRQGRSNSPLH
TRBJ1-4 | TRBV29-1 | SVLVQGFGEKLF
TRBJ1-4 | TRBV11-2 | ASSLDRGVNEKLF
TRBJ2-2 | TRBV11-2 | ASRVNIQGPPGELF
TRBJ1-3 | TRBV28 | ASSFTVSASGNTIY
TRBJ1-6 | TRBV6-1 | ASSEGLGSYNSPLH
TRBJ2-3 | TRBV5-1 | ASSLGAERGSTDTQY
TRBJ2-1 | TRBV20-1 | SASKAGIPSSYNEQF
TRBJ2-5 | TRBV7-7 | ASSLGRQGFQETQY
TRBJ2-1 | TRBV3-1/TRBV3-2 | ASSQARRDRGLNEQF
TRBJ2-7 | TRBV5-6 | ASSGGTYEQY
TRBJ1-1 | TRBV7-9 | ASSLYLEPNTEAF
TRBJ1-3 | TRBV24-1 | ATSGQGPSGNTIY
TRBJ2-7 | TRBV7-9 | ASSLAGTSDEQY
TRBJ2-7 | TRBV19 | ASTPGGLYEQY
TRBJ1-5 | TRBV5-8 | ASSLGRGDHQPQH
TRBJ1-6 | TRBV4-3 | ASSQDPRDSPLH
TRBJ1-1 | TRBV6-8 | ASSPIRQGRLMNTEAF
TRBJ2-5 | TRBV5-6 | ASSGRRRETQY
TRBJ1-5 | TRBV2 | ASRTDGFNQPQH
TRBJ2-2 | TRBV20-1 | SAANTGELF
TRBJ2-3 | TRBV14 | ASSFQGRGTDTQY
TRBJ1-6 | TRBV14 | ASSQALQNSPLH
TRBJ2-1 | TRBV27 | ASSLLAGEANEQF
TRBJ2-1 | TRBV7-2 | ASSPVPSHQGYNEQF
TRBJ2-5 | TRBV24-1 | ATSDWGGETQY
TRBJ2-7 | TRBV18 | ASSPPVRPSYEQY
TRBJ2-2 | TRBV11-2 | ASSSWTGDTGELF
TRBJ1-1 | TRBV11-3 | ASSGPLGDVYPEAF
TRBJ1-2 | TRBV24-1 | ATSESPGVGYT
TRBJ2-3 | TRBV3-1/TRBV3-2 | ASSREMCRRTDTQY
TRBJ2-7 | TRBV27 | ASTLLAGEEQY
TRBJ2-5 | TRBV7-2 | ASRSTSGGARETQY
TRBJ2-7 | TRBV3-1/TRBV3-2 | ASSQDRSYEQY
TRBJ2-3 | TRBV6-6 | ASSSTSGSTDTQY
TRBJ1-2 | TRBV9 | ASSPSGTSYGYT
TRBJ1-1 | TRBV2 | ASTELMGAEAF
TRBJ2-3 | TRBV4-1 | ASSQDLRRLAGGDTQY
TRBJ1-1 | TRBV19 | ASRSTQGNGDTEAS
TRBJ1-4 | TRBV19 | ASSIGTATNEKLF